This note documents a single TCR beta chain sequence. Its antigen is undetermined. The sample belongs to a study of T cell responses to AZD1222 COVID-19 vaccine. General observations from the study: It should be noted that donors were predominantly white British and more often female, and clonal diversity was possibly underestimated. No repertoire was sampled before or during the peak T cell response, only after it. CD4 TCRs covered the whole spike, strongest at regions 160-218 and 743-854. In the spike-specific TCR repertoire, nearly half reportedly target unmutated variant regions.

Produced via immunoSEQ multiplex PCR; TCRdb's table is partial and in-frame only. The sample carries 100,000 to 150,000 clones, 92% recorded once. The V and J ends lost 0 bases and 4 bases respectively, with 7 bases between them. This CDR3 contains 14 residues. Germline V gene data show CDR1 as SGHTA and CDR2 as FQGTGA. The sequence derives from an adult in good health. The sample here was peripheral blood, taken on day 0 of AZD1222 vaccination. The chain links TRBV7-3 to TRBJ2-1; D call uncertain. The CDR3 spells CASSLTAEYNEQFF. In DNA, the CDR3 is TGTGCCAGCAGCTTAACGGCGGAGTACAATGAGCAGTTCTTC.